The 24 T cell receptor beta chains reported below all come from one sample, sequenced in a study of blood T cell repertoires in COVID-19. Assay used: immunoSEQ multiplex PCR; TCRdb lists only in-frame clones, some missing. The sample has over 200,000 clones, nearly 90% seen once. Sequenced: peripheral blood. These receptors were collected from a woman under 30 who had recovered from COVID-19.

The V call is TRBV9, the J call TRBJ1-2, with TRBD1 identical over 10 bases. The CDR3 sequence is 16 residues long. Trimming at V came to 6 bases and at J to 6 bases, leaving 14 bases not matched to a gene. The germline V gene encodes CDR1 SGDLS and CDR2 YYNGEE. The CDR3 spells CASTQGPSTGGDGYTF. CDR3 DNA: TGTGCCAGCACCCAGGGCCCCTCGACAGGGGGCGATGGCTACACCTTC. The variable domain in full, completed from reference TRBV9 and TRBJ1-2, reads DSGVTQTPKHLITATGQRVTLRCSPRSGDLSVYWYQQSLDQGLQFLIQYYNGEERAKGNILERFSAQQFPDLHSELNLSSLELGDSALYFCASTQGPSTGGDGYTFGSGTRLTVV.

J is TRBJ2-3 and V is TRBV9; TRBD2 might be the D (5 bases). Trimming removed 2 bases from V and 0 bases from J, with 13 bases in between. Per germline, CDR1 SGDLS and CDR2 YYNGEE. This CDR3 is 16 amino acids long. The CDR3 sequence is CASSVVGAASTDTQYF. The CDR3 nucleotides read TGTGCCAGCAGCGTTGTCGGAGCGGCTAGCACAGATACGCAGTATTTT.

The V gene is TRBV5-6, the J gene TRBJ2-7; TRBD1 agrees at 7 bases. J lost 2 bases, V lost 3 bases, and 2 bases had no gene match. CDR3 length: 13 amino acids. Per the germline V gene, CDR1 is SGHDT and CDR2 is YYEEEE. The CDR3: CASSSDRPYEQYF. The CDR3 DNA is TGTGCCAGCAGCTCGGACAGGCCCTACGAGCAGTACTTC. The entire variable domain, with the rest obtained from reference TRBV5-6 and TRBJ2-7, is as follows: DAGVTQSPTHLIKTRGQQVTLRCSPKSGHDTVSWYQQALGQGPQFIFQYYEEEERQRGNFPDRFSGHQFPNYSSELNVNALLLGDSALYLCASSSDRPYEQYFGPGTRLTVT.

The V call is TRBV9, the J call TRBJ2-1; 9 bases match TRBD2. Trimming cost V 0 bases and J 5 bases; bases outside gene matches: 12. The CDR3 runs to 18 residues. The V gene's germline CDR1 is SGDLS and CDR2 YYNGEE. CDR3 DNA sequence: TGTGCCAGCAGCGTAGGCGGTAGCGGGAGTAGGGGAGACAATGAGCAGTTCTTC. Translation: CASSVGGSGSRGDNEQFF.

J is TRBJ1-3 and V is TRBV9; possible D gene TRBD1, 6 bases. This CDR3 is built from 15 residues. Germline-derived CDR1 and CDR2 are SGDLS and YYNGEE. Trimming took 4 bases from V and 0 from J, leaving 11 bases between them. The CDR3 bases are TGTGCCAGCAGCCCTGGGACACTCTCTGGAAACACCATATATTTT. Its translation: CASSPGTLSGNTIYF.

Only a few counts were recorded for this clone. DNA of the CDR3: TGTGCCAGCAGCTTTAGTAGCGGGAGGGGAGATACGCAGTATTTT. Translating gives CASSFSSGRGDTQYF. This chain connects TRBV9 to TRBJ2-3; the match to TRBD2 covers 11 bases. The CDR3 is made up of 15 amino acids. The V segment lost 4 bases and the J segment 5 bases; nucleotides outside the gene matches: 6. The germline V gene has CDR1 SGDLS and CDR2 YYNGEE.

This sequence joins TRBV27 and TRBJ2-7; 7 bases align to TRBD2. This CDR3 spans 15 amino acids. The junction had 5 bases not matched to a gene; V was cut back by 2 bases and J by 1 base. The germline CDR1 and CDR2 sequences are MNHEY and SMNVEV (reference sequence). The CDR3 DNA reads as TGTGCCAGCAGTTTACAGCTAGCGGCTTCCTACGAGCAGTACTTC. Translation: CASSLQLAASYEQYF.

This clone came up a few times. The chain combines TRBV3-1 (or the pseudogene TRBV3-2) with TRBJ2-3, with a possible D match to TRBD1 (6 bases). The CDR3 is 17 residues long. Germline V CDR1 and CDR2: LGHDT, YNNKEL (reference sequence). The V and J ends lost 2 bases and 0 bases respectively, with 15 bases between them. The CDR3 loop is CASSQWFNRGSTDTQYF. The CDR3 DNA sequence: TGTGCCAGCAGCCAATGGTTCAATAGGGGGAGCACAGATACGCAGTATTTT.

The CDR3, as DNA: TGTGCCAGCAGCCTGGGACAGGGTTTTAGTCAGCCCCAGCATTTT. Encoded protein: CASSLGQGFSQPQHF. The V call is TRBV6-2 or TRBV6-3, the J call TRBJ1-5, with TRBD1 identical over 9 bases. The CDR3 consists of 15 residues. The V segment lost 6 bases and the J segment 6 bases; nucleotides outside the gene matches: 9. Per the germline V gene, CDR1 is MNHEY and CDR2 is SVGEGT.

The V and J genes are TRBV7-6 and TRBJ1-1; 10 nucleotides agree with TRBD1. This CDR3 has 15 residues. From germline, CDR1 is SGHVS and CDR2 FNYEAQ. Trimming cost V 2 bases and J 4 bases; bases outside gene matches: 4. CDR3 sequence: CASSLSRTGGTEAFF. Here the CDR3 DNA reads TGTGCCAGCAGCTTAAGCAGGACAGGGGGCACTGAAGCTTTCTTT.

This clone was seen many times. V is TRBV6-4 and J is TRBJ2-3, with D perhaps matching TRBD1 (6 bases). From germline, CDR1 is MRHNA and CDR2 SNTAGT. V lost 4 bases and J lost 1, with 6 bases in between. The CDR3 contains 13 residues. CDR3 nucleotides: TGTGCCAGCAGTGGACAGGGCACAGATACGCAGTATTTT. Translated: CASSGQGTDTQYF.

The chain is built from TRBV27 and TRBJ1-2; D not certain. In germline, CDR1 is MNHEY, CDR2 SMNVEV (reference sequence). V was cut by 0 bases and J by 8 bases, with 10 bases left in between. The CDR3 is made up of 13 amino acids. The DNA for the CDR3 is TGTGCCAGCAGTTTATCACGGCTCGGGGGCTACACCTTC. This encodes CASSLSRLGGYTF.

The V call is TRBV30, the J call TRBJ1-2; the D is unclear. The germline V gene has CDR1 GTSNPN and CDR2 SVGIG (reference sequence). The CDR3 contains 13 residues. V gave up 0 bases and J gave up 6 bases, with 11 bases separating them. The CDR3 region is CAWSVTRAHGYTF. The DNA of the CDR3 is TGTGCCTGGAGTGTCACGAGGGCACATGGCTACACCTTC.

The chain employs TRBV6-6 and TRBJ2-6; a possible D gene is TRBD2 (5 bases). The length of the CDR3 is 15 residues. From germline, CDR1 is MNHNY and CDR2 SVGAGI (reference sequence). Trimming left V 2 bases short and J 4 bases short, with 9 bases between. The CDR3 spells CASSYEGSGANVLTF. CDR3 nucleotides: TGTGCCAGCAGTTACGAGGGTTCGGGGGCCAACGTCCTGACTTTC.

This clone turned up a few times. DNA for the CDR3: TGTGCCAGCAGCATCCCCGGGACAGGGACCTACACCTTC. Protein product: CASSIPGTGTYTF. V is TRBV9 and J is TRBJ1-2, with 9 bases aligning to TRBD1. The CDR3 covers 13 residues. Trimming took 4 bases from V and 10 from J; bases not matched to a gene: 8. Germline CDR1 SGDLS, CDR2 YYNGEE.

The genes are TRBV11-2 and TRBJ1-2; 7 bases line up with TRBD1. The V gene end was trimmed by 4 bases and the J gene end by 2 bases; junction bases not matched to a gene: 10. CDR1 SGHAT and CDR2 FQNNGV come from the germline V gene. The CDR3 sequence is 16 residues long. The CDR3 here is CASSYVTGEENYGYTF. Written as DNA, the CDR3 is TGTGCCAGCAGCTACGTTACAGGGGAGGAGAACTATGGCTACACCTTC.

The chain employs TRBV5-5 and TRBJ1-1; D is undetermined. The CDR3 is made up of 16 amino acids. Germline-derived CDR1 and CDR2 are SGHKS and YYEKEE (reference sequence). V lost 2 bases and J 0 bases, leaving 14 bases between the germline ends. CDR3 protein: CASSFQRVGMNTEAFF. CDR3 nucleotides: TGTGCCAGCAGCTTCCAGAGGGTGGGCATGAACACTGAAGCTTTCTTT.

A few counts support this clone. The chain combines TRBV10-3 with TRBJ2-2, with D tentatively TRBD2 (5 bases). V shed 4 bases and J shed 0 bases, with 6 bases lying between them. This CDR3 region has 14 residues. Germline assignment: CDR1 ENHRY and CDR2 SYGVKD. The CDR3 reads CAISGAANTGELFF. The CDR3, as DNA: TGTGCCATCAGTGGAGCGGCGAACACCGGGGAGCTGTTTTTT.

The rearrangement links TRBV18 to TRBJ2-7; 8 positions match TRBD1. The CDR3 has 16 residues. Germline V gene data show CDR1 as KGHSH and CDR2 as LQKENI. The junction had 11 bases not matched to a gene; V was cut back by 2 bases and J by 5 bases. CDR3 amino acids: CASSPRDRLYGDEQYF. In DNA, the CDR3 is TGTGCCAGCTCACCAAGGGACAGGCTGTATGGGGACGAGCAGTACTTC. The full variable domain, in which reference TRBV18 and TRBJ2-7 provide the parts outside the CDR3, is NAGVMQNPRHLVRRRGQEARLRCSPMKGHSHVYWYRQLPEEGLKFMVYLQKENIIDESGMPKERFSAEFPKEGPSILRIQQVVRGDSAAYFCASSPRDRLYGDEQYFGPGTRLTVT.

The chain carries TRBV9 and TRBJ1-6; 8 bases match TRBD1. CDR3 length: 16 residues. The V segment lost 3 bases and the J segment 0 bases; nucleotides outside the gene matches: 2. Germline CDR1 and CDR2: SGDLS and YYNGEE. The CDR3 DNA sequence: TGTGCCAGCAGCGATGACAGGGGCTCCTATAATTCACCCCTCCACTTT. Translated: CASSDDRGSYNSPLHF. The variable domain in full, with the rest retrieved from reference TRBV9 and TRBJ1-6, is DSGVTQTPKHLITATGQRVTLRCSPRSGDLSVYWYQQSLDQGLQFLIQYYNGEERAKGNILERFSAQQFPDLHSELNLSSLELGDSALYFCASSDDRGSYNSPLHFGNGTRLTVT.

V and J are TRBV19 and TRBJ2-1; 11 bases map to TRBD2. This CDR3 region has 15 residues. Germline V gene sequence: CDR1 LNHDA, CDR2 SQIVND (reference sequence). Trimming at V came to 6 bases and at J to 6 bases, leaving 7 bases not matched to a gene. For the CDR3, the DNA is TGTGCCAGTAGCACACTAGCGGGAGTAACCAATGAGCAGTTCTTC. Amino acids: CASSTLAGVTNEQFF.

The rearrangement links TRBV9 to TRBJ1-3, with D possibly matching TRBD1 (6 bases). Deletions cut 3 bases from V and 0 bases from J, with 7 bases between. The CDR3 is 14 amino acids. From germline, CDR1 is SGDLS and CDR2 YYNGEE. In DNA, the CDR3 is TGTGCCAGCAGCGAACAGGGCTCTGGAAACACCATATATTTT. It codes for CASSEQGSGNTIYF.

This chain uses TRBV27 with TRBJ2-5; TRBD1 might be the D (5 bases). The CDR3 covers 13 residues. Trimming shortened V by 3 bases and J by 3 bases, and 8 bases separated the two germline ends. Germline V gene lookup returns CDR1 MNHEY and CDR2 SMNVEV (reference sequence). This chain's CDR3 is CASSFSQEETQYF. DNA of the CDR3: TGTGCCAGCAGTTTTTCACAGGAAGAGACCCAGTACTTC.

The sample holds one count of this clone. The chain is built from TRBV3-1 (or the pseudogene TRBV3-2) and TRBJ1-4, with 10 bases that match TRBD1. Unmatched junction bases numbered 7, after V lost 4 bases and J lost 8 bases. The CDR3 has 15 residues. Germline loops: CDR1 LGHDT, CDR2 YNNKEL (reference sequence). This CDR3 is CASSPDRGKKEKLFF. The CDR3 nucleotides read TGTGCCAGCAGCCCGGACAGGGGGAAAAAAGAAAAACTGTTTTTT.